Listed here are 13 T cell receptor beta chains from one sample, sequenced in a study of glioma-infiltrating T cells after dendritic cell vaccination listed by TCRdb under 2016. This specimen's time point label, interpreted: after dendritic cell vaccination, including at tumor progression/relapse. The library was prepared using the immunoSEQ multiplex PCR assay. Held by TCRdb, this immuneACCESS table contains in-frame sequences only and omits some clones. Under half of the omission traces to an unresolved V gene where checked; the cause of the rest is unknown. The table for this sample lists more than 85,000 clones; around 90% of them were counted only once. Jointly, the top ten make up roughly 3% of the sample. Sequenced here: blood, sampled after dendritic cell vaccination. The receptors shown here come from a human donor with glioblastoma.

The chain couples TRBV12-5 to TRBJ1-1; TRBD1 is a possible D gene (5 bases). CDR1 is LGHNT and CDR2 is FRNRAP in the germline V gene. The CDR3 extends over 13 amino acids. The V end was cut by 2 bases, the J end by 6 bases, with 10 bases between. The CDR3 protein is CASGLLQGSEAFF. CDR3 nucleotides: TGTGCTAGTGGTTTGCTGCAGGGCTCTGAAGCTTTCTTT.

The chain joins TRBV11-2 to TRBJ2-3; 14 bases match TRBD2. Trimming took 5 bases from V and 2 from J; bases not matched to a gene: 9. The CDR3 extends over 18 amino acids. The germline V gene encodes CDR1 SGHAT and CDR2 FQNNGV. For the CDR3, the DNA is TGTGCCAGCAGCCTAAAAGGGACTAGCGGGGGCCTCACAGATACGCAGTATTTT. Its protein product is CASSLKGTSGGLTDTQYF.

J is TRBJ2-6 and V is TRBV7-8, with D unresolved. Germline V CDR1 and CDR2: SGHVS, FQNEAQ. This CDR3 is built from 16 residues. Deletions cut 1 base from V and 1 base from J, with 8 bases between. CDR3 bases: TGTGCCAGCAGCTTAGTGGCGGTTTCTGGGGCCAACGTCCTGACTTTC. Protein sequence: CASSLVAVSGANVLTF.

The chain is built from TRBV5-1 and TRBJ1-1; D is possibly TRBD1 (6 bases). In germline, CDR1 is SGHRS, CDR2 YFSETQ. The CDR3 totals 14 residues. V lost 4 bases to trimming and J lost 1 base, with 11 bases between them. The CDR3 coding sequence is TGCGCCAGCAGCACCGGGACAAAGAACACTGAAGCTTTCTTT. This encodes CASSTGTKNTEAFF. Using reference TRBV5-1 and TRBJ1-1 for the parts outside the CDR3, the full variable domain is KAGVTQTPRYLIKTRGQQVTLSCSPISGHRSVSWYQQTPGQGLQFLFEYFSETQRNKGNFPGRFSGRQFSNSRSEMNVSTLELGDSALYLCASSTGTKNTEAFFGQGTRLTVV.

The genes are TRBV2 and TRBJ1-4, with TRBD1 matching 9 bases. This CDR3 spans 15 amino acids. Trimming removed 6 bases from V and 3 bases from J; junction bases left unmatched: 5. The germline V gene encodes CDR1 SNHLY and CDR2 FYNNEI. CDR3 protein: CASRNRGLANEKLFF. The CDR3 bases are TGTGCCAGCAGGAACAGGGGGCTCGCTAATGAAAAACTGTTTTTT.

DNA for the CDR3: TGTGCCAGCAGCTTAGGTCCAGGCCAACTGGGAGGGGACACTGAAGCTTTCTTT. Its protein is CASSLGPGQLGGDTEAFF. The chain carries TRBV11-3 and TRBJ1-1; TRBD1 might be the D (5 bases). The CDR3 is 18 residues long. CDR1 and CDR2 from the germline V gene are SGHNT and YENEEA. Trimming shortened V by 1 base and J by 3 bases, and 21 bases separated the two germline ends. The whole variable domain, remainder taken from reference TRBV11-3 and TRBJ1-1, is EAGVVQSPRYKIIEKKQPVAFWCNPISGHNTLYWYLQNLGQGPELLIRYENEEAVDDSQLPKDRFSAERLKGVDSTLKIQPAELGDSAVYLCASSLGPGQLGGDTEAFFGQGTRLTVV.

This chain joins TRBV5-1 and TRBJ1-2; tentatively, D is TRBD1 (5 bases). V was shortened by 0 bases and J by 8 bases, with 11 bases between the two germline ends. The germline gives CDR1 SGHRS, CDR2 YFSETQ. This CDR3 contains 13 residues. The CDR3 reads CASSLETGGGYTF. The CDR3 DNA is TGCGCCAGCAGCTTGGAAACCGGGGGAGGCTACACCTTC. Full variable domain (missing parts from reference TRBV5-1 and TRBJ1-2): KAGVTQTPRYLIKTRGQQVTLSCSPISGHRSVSWYQQTPGQGLQFLFEYFSETQRNKGNFPGRFSGRQFSNSRSEMNVSTLELGDSALYLCASSLETGGGYTFGSGTRLTVV.

This rearrangement joins TRBV6-1 to TRBJ2-3; unclear D gene. From germline, CDR1 is MNHNS and CDR2 SASEGT. The CDR3 sequence is 14 residues long. Trimming removed 5 bases from V and 6 bases from J, with 15 bases in between. In nucleotides, the CDR3 is TGTGCCAGCAGTCCGACACCACGCTGGGATACGCAGTATTTT. Its translation is CASSPTPRWDTQYF.

The chain links TRBV19 to TRBJ2-5; 8 bases are shared with TRBD2. The CDR3 has 14 residues. Looked up from germline, CDR1 is LNHDA and CDR2 is SQIVND (reference sequence). Trimming took 3 bases from V and 2 from J; bases not matched to a gene: 2. The CDR3 reads CASSISGEQETQYF. In nucleotides, the CDR3 is TGTGCCAGTAGTATTAGCGGGGAGCAAGAGACCCAGTACTTC.

The chain employs TRBV29-1 and TRBJ2-2; 11 bases are a match to TRBD1. This CDR3 has 15 residues. J gave up 3 bases and V 1 base, and 1 base lay outside the gene matches. Germline V gene lookup returns CDR1 SQVTM and CDR2 ANQGSEA. The chain's CDR3 is CSVEGTGGHTGELFF. The DNA for the CDR3 is TGCAGCGTTGAAGGGACAGGGGGCCACACCGGGGAGCTGTTTTTT.

V gene TRBV5-1 combines with J gene TRBJ1-1; 10 nucleotides match TRBD1. The CDR3 consists of 18 residues. Unmatched junction bases numbered 15, after V lost 3 bases and J lost 4 bases. Looked up from germline, CDR1 is SGHRS and CDR2 is YFSETQ. CDR3 nucleotide sequence: TGCGCCAGCAGCTCATCCCCGGGACAGGGGTTATTGGGCACTGAAGCTTTCTTT. It encodes CASSSSPGQGLLGTEAFF. Variable domain in full (rest from reference TRBV5-1 and TRBJ1-1): KAGVTQTPRYLIKTRGQQVTLSCSPISGHRSVSWYQQTPGQGLQFLFEYFSETQRNKGNFPGRFSGRQFSNSRSEMNVSTLELGDSALYLCASSSSPGQGLLGTEAFFGQGTRLTVV.

The J gene is TRBJ2-1, the V gene TRBV2; 7 bases match TRBD1. CDR3 size: 18 residues. J lost 0 bases, V lost 6 bases, and 14 bases had no gene match. Germline values: CDR1 SNHLY, CDR2 FYNNEI. CDR3: CASRQSTYRDSSYNEQFF. In nucleotides, the CDR3 is TGTGCCAGCAGGCAATCGACATACCGGGACAGCTCCTACAATGAGCAGTTCTTC.

The rearrangement links TRBV18 to TRBJ2-7; D ambiguous. The CDR3 length is 13 residues. V was shortened by 2 bases and J by 3 bases, with 8 bases between the two germline ends. CDR1 and CDR2 from the germline V gene are KGHSH and LQKENI. The CDR3 region has the DNA TGTGCCAGCTCACCAGGGCAGAACTACGAGCAGTACTTC. Translation gives CASSPGQNYEQYF. The full variable domain, in which reference TRBV18 and TRBJ2-7 provide the parts outside the CDR3, is NAGVMQNPRHLVRRRGQEARLRCSPMKGHSHVYWYRQLPEEGLKFMVYLQKENIIDESGMPKERFSAEFPKEGPSILRIQQVVRGDSAAYFCASSPGQNYEQYFGPGTRLTVT.